This T cell receptor (beta chain) appears in the sequencing data of a study of cytomegalovirus exposure and HLA in healthy donors. The V gene lost 2 bases and the J gene lost 6 bases, with 8 bases spanning the gap. Germline V CDR1 and CDR2: SGHRS, YFSETQ. CDR3 length equals 12 residues. Primers: 60 Vbeta forward and 13 Jbeta reverse. Some clones are missing from TCRdb's copy, which holds only in-frame ones; the method was immunoSEQ multiplex PCR. The table has more than 100,000 clones, around 72% seen once. The clonotype originates from a man between 50 and 59 years old in good health and CMV-seropositive. Input material: PBMCs. This chain links TRBV5-1 with TRBJ1-1; tentatively, D is TRBD1 (6 bases). Here the CDR3 reads CASSLQGSEAFF. In DNA form, the CDR3 reads TGCGCCAGCAGCTTACAGGGCTCTGAAGCTTTCTTT.